These T cell receptor beta chains were read from a single sample in a study of blood T cell repertoires in COVID-19. The data were produced by immunoSEQ multiplex PCR, yet TCRdb's version contains in-frame clones alone and is incomplete. The sample includes 250,000 to 350,000 clones, roughly 91% of them seen just once. Sequenced: PBMCs or T cells enriched from blood (not recorded which). The receptors here all came from a woman between 55 and 75 years old in a cohort exposed to, infected with or recovered from COVID-19 (not recorded which). CDR3s include the opening cysteine and the closing phenylalanine or tryptophan. Each record gives: CDR3 length, D gene, V gene, J gene, CDR3 DNA, CDR3 protein. A D gene is named only where the DNA matches it firmly.

15,-,TRBV10-3,TRBJ1-1,TGTGCCATCAGTGAGTCCGGCAGGCGGAACACTGAAGCTTTCTTT,CAISESGRRNTEAFF
14,TRBD1,TRBV6-5,TRBJ2-5,TGTGCCAGCAGGCGATCCGGGACAGAGGAGACCCAGTACTTC,CASRRSGTEETQYF
15,-,TRBV28,TRBJ2-5,TGTGCCAGCAGTCCCCCGGGGAGCAGGCGAGAGACCCAGTACTTC,CASSPPGSRRETQYF
13,TRBD2,TRBV30,TRBJ2-7,TGTGCCTGGAAAACTAGCGGGACCTACGAGCAGTACTTC,CAWKTSGTYEQYF
14,TRBD1,TRBV2,TRBJ1-2,TGTGCCAGTCAGACAGGGCGGAGCGGAGATGGCTACACCTTC,CASQTGRSGDGYTF
14,TRBD1,TRBV11-2,TRBJ1-1,TGTGCCAGCAGACCTTCAGGGGGCTTCACTGAAGCTTTCTTT,CASRPSGGFTEAFF
14,-,TRBV18,TRBJ1-4,TGTGCCAGCGCTGAGCAGAGGCAAAATGAAAAACTGTTTTTT,CASAEQRQNEKLFF
20,TRBD1,TRBV15,TRBJ2-6,TGTGCCACCAGCAGGTACATCGACGGACAGGGGGCGAGTGGGGCCAACGTCCTGACTTTC,CATSRYIDGQGASGANVLTF
15,TRBD1,TRBV2,TRBJ1-6,TGTGCCAGCAGTACACAGGGGGCAGGAAATTCACCCCTCCACTTT,CASSTQGAGNSPLHF
15,TRBD1,TRBV15,TRBJ1-5,TGTGCCACCACACAAGGGACAGGGAGGGTCCAGCCCCAGCATTTT,CATTQGTGRVQPQHF
16,-,TRBV6-2/TRBV6-3,TRBJ2-3,TGTGCCAGCAGTTACACTCTAGCCTCTCCCACAGATACGCAGTATTTT,CASSYTLASPTDTQYF
15,TRBD1,TRBV28,TRBJ1-2,TGTGCCAGCAGTCCACAAGACAGGGGGCTCTATGGCTACACCTTC,CASSPQDRGLYGYTF
11,-,TRBV6-5,TRBJ1-2,TGTGCCAGCAGTTCGGCGCGGGGCTACACCTTC,CASSSARGYTF
15,-,TRBV7-9,TRBJ1-1,TGTGCCAGCAGCTCTCAGGGCCCTCGGAACACTGAAGCTTTCTTT,CASSSQGPRNTEAFF